Presented here are 24 T cell receptor beta chains from one specimen sequenced in a study of CD8+CD57+ T cells in acquired aplastic anemia. The use of genomic DNA as template underpinned the TCR beta VDJ and CDR3 profiling. TCRdb re-called the reads with MiXCR, one entry per CDR3 protein. The table lists about 160,000 distinct CDR3 sequences, 70% to 80% of them singletons. The patients chosen for sequencing had shown expansion of CD8+CD57+ cells (detected by flow cytometry). The specimen was sorted CD4+, CD8+, or CD8+CD57+ T cells (not recorded which) from PBMCs. These receptors came from a human donor with aplastic anemia.

The CDR3 here is CATPRRQEVYGYTF. The CDR3 region has the DNA TGTGCCACCCCGAGACGGCAAGAGGTCTATGGCTACACCTTC. The chain uses TRBV24-1 and TRBJ1-2, with no clear D. Between the trimmed V and J ends, which lost 9 bases and 4 bases, there was a span of 17 bases. The germline V gene encodes CDR1 KGHDR and CDR2 SFDVKD. The length of the CDR3 is 14 residues.

The V call is TRBV5-6, the J call TRBJ1-6, with 7 bases matching TRBD1. The CDR3 extends over 15 amino acids. Germline V gives CDR1 SGHDT, CDR2 YYEEEE. V was pared by 0 bases and J by 6 bases, with 3 bases of the junction left unmatched. The DNA of the CDR3 is TGTGCCAGCAGCTTGGATTGGGACAGTAATTCACCCCTCCACTTT. Amino acid sequence: CASSLDWDSNSPLHF. Combining the CDR3 with reference TRBV5-6 and TRBJ1-6 gives the whole variable domain DAGVTQSPTHLIKTRGQQVTLRCSPKSGHDTVSWYQQALGQGPQFIFQYYEEEERQRGNFPDRFSGHQFPNYSSELNVNALLLGDSALYLCASSLDWDSNSPLHFGNGTRLTVT.

This clonotype was observed a handful of times. V is TRBV5-1 and J is TRBJ2-7; D is unclear. CDR1 is SGHRS and CDR2 is YFSETQ in the germline V gene. This CDR3 is built from 11 residues. Trimming stripped 6 bases from V and 4 bases from J, with 8 bases between. CDR3 region: CASKGEYEQYF. In nucleotides, the CDR3 is TGCGCCAGCAAGGGTGAGTACGAGCAGTACTTC. The full variable domain, completed using reference TRBV5-1 and TRBJ2-7, is KAGVTQTPRYLIKTRGQQVTLSCSPISGHRSVSWYQQTPGQGLQFLFEYFSETQRNKGNFPGRFSGRQFSNSRSEMNVSTLELGDSALYLCASKGEYEQYFGPGTRLTVT.

This chain joins TRBV29-1 and TRBJ2-3; D is undetermined. This CDR3 region has 11 residues. V shed 4 bases and J shed 3 bases, with 5 bases lying between them. The germline CDR1 and CDR2 sequences are SQVTM and ANQGSEA. CDR3 DNA sequence: TGCAGCGTTGTCTCGACAGATACGCAGTATTTT. Its protein product is CSVVSTDTQYF.

The chain is built from TRBV7-8 and TRBJ2-7, with 7 positions matching TRBD2. CDR1 and CDR2 from the germline V gene are SGHVS and FQNEAQ. The V and J ends lost 5 bases and 6 bases, in that order; junction bases with no gene match: 4. This CDR3 has 12 residues. CDR3 DNA: TGTGCCAGCAGCCCGGGGGGTGTCGAGCAGTACTTC. Encoded protein: CASSPGGVEQYF.

V usage is TRBV19 and J usage is TRBJ2-5, with D tentatively TRBD1 or TRBD2 (5 bases each). V shed 6 bases and J shed 3 bases, with 14 bases lying between them. Germline CDR1 and CDR2: LNHDA and SQIVND (reference sequence). This CDR3 is built from 14 residues. CDR3 in DNA: TGTGCCAGTAGAGGGTGGGACCGGGAAGAGACCCAGTACTTC. Translated, it gives CASRGWDREETQYF.

The chain combines TRBV29-1 with TRBJ2-7; 7 bases line up with TRBD1. The CDR3 extends over 12 amino acids. The germline V gene has CDR1 SQVTM and CDR2 ANQGSEA. J lost 6 bases, V lost 4 bases, and 6 bases had no gene match. CDR3: CSVGDSSGEQYF. CDR3 DNA: TGCAGCGTTGGGGACAGCTCAGGCGAGCAGTACTTC.

Of note for this clonotype: The germline gene is not matched at one end of the junction; a read error may be the cause. The chain recombines TRBV5-1 with TRBJ2-2; TRBD1 matches 8 bases. Germline V gene data show CDR1 as SGHRS and CDR2 as YFSETQ. CDR3 size: 16 residues. Here the CDR3 DNA reads TGCGTCAGCAGCCTCGGACAGGGAAAATGGACCGGGGAGCTGTTTTTT. Its translation: CVSSLGQGKWTGELFF.

V usage is TRBV19 and J usage is TRBJ1-4, with a tentative D call TRBD1 (5 bases). CDR3 length: 15 residues. V dropped 8 bases and J dropped 2 bases, with 15 bases sitting between them. Germline-derived CDR1 and CDR2 are LNHDA and SQIVND (reference sequence). Here the CDR3 reads CASSNRRPTNEKLFF. The CDR3 coding sequence is TGTGCCAGTTCTAACAGGCGCCCTACTAATGAAAAACTGTTTTTT.

This clonotype has more than one count but fewer than ten. The V call is TRBV9, the J call TRBJ2-5, with D uncertain. CDR1 and CDR2 from the germline V gene are SGDLS and YYNGEE. The V end lost 3 bases, the J end lost 2 bases, and 8 bases lay between the germline ends. CDR3 length: 13 amino acids. CDR3 nucleotides: TGTGCCAGCAGCGCTACAGTTCAAGAGACCCAGTACTTC. Residues: CASSATVQETQYF.

The chain has TRBV5-1 and TRBJ1-3; 8 bases fit TRBD1. Germline CDR1 SGHRS, CDR2 YFSETQ. The CDR3 sequence is 15 residues long. The trim removed 1 base at V and 2 bases at J, leaving 2 bases unmatched. The chain's CDR3 is CASSLTGQAGNTIYF. The DNA of the CDR3 is TGCGCCAGCAGCTTGACGGGACAGGCTGGAAACACCATATATTTT.

The chain couples TRBV7-2 to TRBJ2-1, with D possibly TRBD2 on 5 matching bases. The germline V gene encodes CDR1 SGHTA and CDR2 FQGNSA. Trimming removed 2 bases from V and 7 bases from J, with 15 bases in between. The CDR3 consists of 15 residues. The CDR3 DNA reads TGTGCCAGCAGCTTACTCTTCTCCGGGGAAAATGAGCAGTTCTTC. Its protein is CASSLLFSGENEQFF. Looking up the rest from reference TRBV7-2 and TRBJ2-1 gives the full variable domain: GAGVSQSPSNKVTEKGKDVELRCDPISGHTALYWYRQSLGQGLEFLIYFQGNSAPDKSGLPSDRFSAERTGGSVSTLTIQRTQQEDSAVYLCASSLLFSGENEQFFGPGTRLTVL.

The gene calls are TRBV7-9 and TRBJ2-1; 8 nucleotides line up with TRBD2. CDR1 and CDR2 from the germline V gene are SEHNR and FQNEAQ (reference sequence). The V segment lost 8 bases and the J segment 4 bases; nucleotides outside the gene matches: 4. The CDR3 sequence is 13 residues long. This CDR3 reads CASALAGYNEQFF. CDR3 DNA sequence: TGTGCCAGCGCGTTAGCGGGATACAATGAGCAGTTCTTC.

The chain uses TRBV6-5 and TRBJ2-1, with D maybe TRBD2 (5 bases). This CDR3 is 15 amino acids long. Germline lookup yields CDR1 MNHEY and CDR2 SVGAGI. The V and J ends lost 5 bases and 9 bases respectively, with 20 bases between them. In DNA, the CDR3 is TGTGCCAGCAGTATCATAGCGAGTGGTGGTTCTGAGCAGTTCTTC. Its translation: CASSIIASGGSEQFF.

The chain couples TRBV2 to TRBJ2-7, with D perhaps TRBD1 or TRBD2 (6 bases each). In germline, CDR1 is SNHLY, CDR2 FYNNEI. Trimming shortened V by 7 bases and J by 3 bases, and 19 bases separated the two germline ends. The CDR3 length is 15 residues. Written as DNA, the CDR3 is TGTGCCAGCACCAAAGGGGGGCAGAGGGTCTACGAGCAGTACTTC. Its translation is CASTKGGQRVYEQYF.

Only a few counts were recorded for this clonotype. This CDR3 reads CATSASNNEQFF. As DNA, the CDR3 is TGTGCCACCAGTGCCAGCAACAATGAGCAGTTCTTC. The chain employs TRBV24-1 and TRBJ2-1; no firm D call. CDR1 KGHDR and CDR2 SFDVKD come from the germline V gene. The CDR3 has 12 residues. The ends were cut back, 5 bases at V and 5 bases at J, with 6 bases in the middle.

This rearrangement joins TRBV15 to TRBJ2-2; D gene ambiguous. CDR3 size: 12 residues. CDR1 is LNHNV and CDR2 is YYDKDF in the germline V gene (reference sequence). V was shortened by 5 bases and J by 8 bases, with 9 bases between the two germline ends. Written as DNA, the CDR3 is TGTGCCACCAGCTCGTACTTAGGGGAGCTGTTTTTT. Its translation is CATSSYLGELFF.

V usage is TRBV19 and J usage is TRBJ1-1; D not resolved. Trimming left V 9 bases short and J 0 bases short, with 23 bases between. Germline CDR1 and CDR2: LNHDA and SQIVND (reference sequence). CDR3 length: 17 residues. The CDR3 DNA reads TGTGCCAGCAGCTCGGATGGAGGGTTCGCGATGAACACTGAAGCTTTCTTT. Amino acids: CASSSDGGFAMNTEAFF.

The V and J genes are TRBV20-1 and TRBJ1-5; TRBD1 matches at 9 bases. Per germline, CDR1 DFQATT and CDR2 SNEGSKA (reference sequence). V dropped 4 bases and J dropped 11; count of bases not matched to a gene: 15. This CDR3 is 15 amino acids long. CDR3 region: CSAKPDNRDRGAQHF. CDR3 sequence (DNA): TGCAGTGCTAAACCAGACAACCGAGACAGGGGGGCCCAGCATTTT.

This clonotype occurred once. This rearrangement joins TRBV10-3 to TRBJ2-6; TRBD2 is a possible D gene (5 bases). The germline V and J ends were trimmed by 7 bases and 0 bases, with 22 bases remaining between them. The CDR3 sequence is 19 residues long. Germline loops: CDR1 ENHRY, CDR2 SYGVKD. CDR3 region: CAIIQDPLGSRSGANVLTF. The CDR3, as DNA: TGTGCCATCATTCAGGACCCCTTGGGGAGCCGCTCTGGGGCCAACGTCCTGACTTTC.

This clonotype was detected ten times or more. The CDR3 is CSAREVSGGFYEQYF. The CDR3 DNA follows: TGCAGTGCTAGAGAGGTTAGCGGGGGGTTCTACGAGCAGTACTTC. The chain carries TRBV20-1 and TRBJ2-7; 10 positions agree with TRBD2. V lost 0 bases and J lost 3; bases outside the gene matches: 5. Germline V gives CDR1 DFQATT, CDR2 SNEGSKA (reference sequence). This CDR3 has 15 residues.

This clonotype occurred many times. This chain links TRBV6-5 with TRBJ1-2; D remains ambiguous. V lost 6 bases, J lost 1 base, and 6 bases lay in between. The germline V gene encodes CDR1 MNHEY and CDR2 SVGAGI. CDR3 length: 12 amino acids. CDR3 in amino acids: CASRARNYGYTF. In DNA, the CDR3 is TGTGCCAGCAGGGCTCGTAACTATGGCTACACCTTC.

This sequence joins TRBV2 and TRBJ2-5, with 7 bases aligning to TRBD2. The CDR3 runs 16 residues. Trimming cost V 0 bases and J 2 bases; bases outside gene matches: 6. Germline V gene data show CDR1 as SNHLY and CDR2 as FYNNEI. The CDR3 sequence is CASSEASGKIQETQYF. In DNA form, the CDR3 reads TGTGCCAGCAGTGAAGCCAGCGGGAAAATTCAAGAGACCCAGTACTTC.

The chain has TRBV7-8 and TRBJ2-7, with D tentatively TRBD2 (7 bases). The CDR3 has 15 residues. V lost 2 bases and J 2 bases, leaving 13 bases between the germline ends. CDR1 is SGHVS, CDR2 FQNEAQ, per germline. The CDR3 region is CASSLQNGGPYEQYF. The DNA for the CDR3 is TGTGCCAGCAGCTTACAGAACGGGGGGCCCTACGAGCAGTACTTC.